Below, 27 T cell receptor beta chains from the same sample are listed, as sequenced in a study of graft-versus-host responses after intestinal transplantation. Method: immunoSEQ multiplex PCR; TCRdb's copy keeps in-frame clones and lacks some. The repertoire consists of nearly 45,000 clones, with over 75% occurring once and the leading ten covering around 4.3%. The source material was PBMCs, sampled 524 days after transplant. Receptors were obtained from a human patient who received an intestinal transplant, so some T cells may come from the graft donor.

The gene calls are TRBV18 and TRBJ2-7, with 9 positions matching TRBD1. CDR3 length equals 14 residues. Germline V gene sequence: CDR1 KGHSH, CDR2 LQKENI. Losses at the gene ends were 5 bases for V and 0 bases for J; bases not matched to a gene: 2. The CDR3 loop is CASSWDRVSYEQYF. The CDR3 DNA reads as TGTGCCAGCTCATGGGACAGGGTCTCCTACGAGCAGTACTTC.

CDR3 sequence: CASSVGPTDTQYF. The CDR3, as DNA: TGTGCCAGCAGCGTAGGACCCACAGATACGCAGTATTTT. The chain joins TRBV9 to TRBJ2-3; D gene unclear. Germline assignment: CDR1 SGDLS and CDR2 YYNGEE. The CDR3 covers 13 residues. Trimming took off 0 bases at V and 2 bases at J, with 4 bases between the two ends. Supplemented by reference TRBV9 and TRBJ2-3, the full variable domain reads DSGVTQTPKHLITATGQRVTLRCSPRSGDLSVYWYQQSLDQGLQFLIQYYNGEERAKGNILERFSAQQFPDLHSELNLSSLELGDSALYFCASSVGPTDTQYFGPGTRLTVL.

The CDR3: CASSGGTSTEAFF. Written as DNA, the CDR3 is TGTGCCAGCAGTGGGGGGACAAGCACTGAAGCTTTCTTT. The chain is built from TRBV21-1 and TRBJ1-1. TRBV21-1 is recorded as a pseudogene. This CDR3 is built from 13 residues.

J is TRBJ2-3 and V is TRBV11-2, with D possibly being TRBD2 (6 bases). The CDR3 consists of 19 residues. Trimming stripped 1 base from V and 1 base from J, with 21 bases between. Germline-derived CDR1 and CDR2 are SGHAT and FQNNGV. The CDR3 sequence is CASSLGRGQTKRGTDTQYF. Written as DNA, the CDR3 is TGTGCCAGCAGCTTAGGGAGGGGCCAGACCAAGCGTGGCACAGATACGCAGTATTTT.

CDR3 sequence: CASSQEGVSGNQPQHF. The CDR3 DNA sequence: TGTGCCAGCAGTCAAGAGGGTGTCTCGGGCAATCAGCCCCAGCATTTT. The J gene is TRBJ1-5, the V gene TRBV7-8; D ambiguous. Trimming shortened V by 6 bases and J by 2 bases, and 17 bases separated the two germline ends. This CDR3 region has 16 residues. Germline loops: CDR1 SGHVS, CDR2 FQNEAQ. Variable domain in full (rest from reference TRBV7-8 and TRBJ1-5): GAGVSQSPRYKVAKRGQDVALRCDPISGHVSLFWYQQALGQGPEFLTYFQNEAQLDKSGLPSDRFFAERPEGSVSTLKIQRTQQEDSAVYLCASSQEGVSGNQPQHFGDGTRLSIL.

This chain links TRBV28 with TRBJ2-1; 7 nucleotides agree with TRBD2. The CDR3 loop spans 14 amino acids. The trim removed 5 bases at V and 8 bases at J, leaving 9 bases unmatched. Germline assignment: CDR1 MDHEN and CDR2 SYDVKM. The CDR3 protein is CASSVSGRVDEQFF. DNA of the CDR3: TGTGCCAGCAGTGTCTCGGGGAGGGTCGATGAGCAGTTCTTC.

CDR3 loop: CASSYRTVNTEAFF. The CDR3 nucleotides are TGTGCCAGCAGCTACCGGACAGTGAACACTGAAGCTTTCTTT. This chain joins TRBV7-2 and TRBJ1-1; possible D gene TRBD1, 6 bases. The CDR3 has 14 residues. V gave up 4 bases and J gave up 0 bases, with 9 bases separating them. CDR1 and CDR2 from the germline V gene are SGHTA and FQGNSA.

The chain couples TRBV4-3 to TRBJ2-1, with 7 bases fitting TRBD2. Germline CDR1 and CDR2: LGHNA and YSLEER. The CDR3 length is 14 residues. The V segment lost 5 bases and the J segment 5 bases; nucleotides outside the gene matches: 6. The CDR3 spells CASSFWEGNNEQFF. The CDR3 DNA sequence: TGCGCCAGCAGCTTCTGGGAGGGAAACAATGAGCAGTTCTTC.

The rearrangement uses TRBV15 and TRBJ2-5; TRBD1 or TRBD2 may be the D gene (6 bases each). The CDR3 covers 16 residues. Germline CDR1 LNHNV, CDR2 YYDKDF (reference sequence). V gave up 0 bases and J gave up 5 bases, with 16 bases separating them. CDR3 nucleotides: TGTGCCACCAGCAGAGATCTTACGGGGGCGTTCGAGACCCAGTACTTC. Residues: CATSRDLTGAFETQYF.

This clone was picked up a small number of times. V is TRBV11-3 and J is TRBJ2-1; the match to TRBD2 covers 9 bases. The CDR3 has 16 residues. CDR1 is SGHNT and CDR2 is YENEEA in the germline V gene. With 5 bases clipped from V and 5 bases from J, the junction kept 10 bases outside the gene matches. The CDR3 spells CASSPGRLAVDNEQFF. For the CDR3, the DNA is TGTGCCAGCAGCCCAGGGCGACTAGCGGTTGACAATGAGCAGTTCTTC.

J is TRBJ1-3 and V is TRBV18; no clear D. CDR1 and CDR2 (germline): KGHSH, LQKENI. CDR3 size: 13 residues. Trimming took 0 bases from V and 3 from J, leaving 3 bases between them. In DNA, the CDR3 is TGTGCCAGCTCACCACCGAGTGGAAACACCATATATTTT. Residues: CASSPPSGNTIYF.

The J gene is TRBJ2-1, the V gene TRBV5-4; 11 bases align to TRBD2. CDR3 length equals 16 residues. J lost 4 bases, V lost 3 bases, and 6 bases had no gene match. Germline V gene sequence: CDR1 SGHNT, CDR2 YYREEE (reference sequence). CDR3 amino acids: CASSSGLAGSYNEQFF. The CDR3 DNA reads TGTGCCAGCAGCTCAGGACTAGCGGGCTCGTACAATGAGCAGTTCTTC.

The gene calls are TRBV5-1 and TRBJ2-5; D perhaps matches TRBD1 (7 bases). This CDR3 spans 14 amino acids. V shed 1 base and J shed 2 bases, with 9 bases lying between them. The V gene's germline CDR1 is SGHRS and CDR2 YFSETQ. CDR3 DNA sequence: TGCGCCAGCAGCTTGCAGGGGGGACAAGAGACCCAGTACTTC. As protein: CASSLQGGQETQYF.

This clone came up once. J is TRBJ1-5 and V is TRBV10-3; no definite D call. From germline, CDR1 is ENHRY and CDR2 SYGVKD. The ends were cut back, 0 bases at V and 0 bases at J, with 6 bases in the middle. This CDR3 has 15 residues. CDR3 DNA sequence: TGTGCCATCAGTGAGTCCGGGTATAGCAATCAGCCCCAGCATTTT. Translated, it gives CAISESGYSNQPQHF.

This rearrangement joins TRBV18 to TRBJ2-7; D could derive from TRBD1 or TRBD2 (7 bases each). The CDR3 runs 14 residues. Deletions cut 6 bases from V and 5 bases from J, with 17 bases between. The V gene's germline CDR1 is KGHSH and CDR2 LQKENI. CDR3 amino acids: CASSNHQGGNEQYF. The CDR3 nucleotides read TGTGCCAGCTCCAACCATCAGGGGGGGAACGAGCAGTACTTC.

The chain employs TRBV27 and TRBJ2-7; TRBD2 matches at 7 bases. Germline-derived CDR1 and CDR2 are MNHEY and SMNVEV (reference sequence). The J segment lost 4 bases and the V segment lost 6 bases, leaving 9 bases of the junction unmatched. This CDR3 contains 14 residues. As DNA, the CDR3 is TGTGCCAGCAGCTATGGACTAGGGTTTTACGAGCAGTACTTC. Translating it yields CASSYGLGFYEQYF.

This clone was counted once. The rearrangement uses TRBV18 and TRBJ1-1; 7 bases map to TRBD1. V lost 1 base and J lost 7; bases outside the gene matches: 9. Germline-derived CDR1 and CDR2 are KGHSH and LQKENI. The CDR3 consists of 15 residues. The CDR3 sequence is CASSPHTQGVGEAFF. The DNA for the CDR3 is TGTGCCAGCTCACCACATACGCAGGGGGTAGGTGAAGCTTTCTTT.

The chain is built from TRBV9 and TRBJ2-1; perhaps D is TRBD1 or TRBD2 (6 bases each). CDR1 SGDLS and CDR2 YYNGEE come from the germline V gene. Trimming took off 0 bases at V and 7 bases at J, with 14 bases between the two ends. This CDR3 has 15 residues. Written as DNA, the CDR3 is TGTGCCAGCAGCGTAGCCGGGGGCTACCTGAATGAGCAGTTCTTC. Translation gives CASSVAGGYLNEQFF.

The chain links TRBV11-2 to TRBJ2-2; no clear D. Germline CDR1 is SGHAT and CDR2 is FQNNGV. V was trimmed by 0 bases and J by 7 bases, leaving 9 bases between them. The CDR3 is 14 amino acids. The CDR3 loop is CASSLDRLDGELFF. As DNA, the CDR3 is TGTGCCAGCAGCTTAGATCGGCTCGACGGGGAGCTGTTTTTT. Combining the CDR3 with reference TRBV11-2 and TRBJ2-2 gives the whole variable domain EAGVAQSPRYKIIEKRQSVAFWCNPISGHATLYWYQQILGQGPKLLIQFQNNGVVDDSQLPKDRFSAERLKGVDSTLKIQPAKLEDSAVYLCASSLDRLDGELFFGEGSRLTVL.

The J gene is TRBJ2-1, the V gene TRBV7-2; 7 positions agree with TRBD2. Germline values: CDR1 SGHTA, CDR2 FQGNSA. CDR3 length equals 17 residues. V was pared by 3 bases and J by 11 bases, with 19 bases of the junction left unmatched. CDR3 sequence (DNA): TGTGCCAGCAGCTTGGTGGCGGGGGAGGGCCCTGAGAGGAAGCAGTTCTTC. The encoded protein is CASSLVAGEGPERKQFF.

CDR3 DNA: TGTGCCAGCAAAGCGGGATTATACCATGAGCAGTTCTTC. It encodes CASKAGLYHEQFF. The chain joins TRBV25-1 to TRBJ2-1, with 7 nucleotides matching TRBD2. Trimming cost V 7 bases and J 8 bases; bases outside gene matches: 8. This CDR3 is built from 13 residues. In germline, CDR1 is MGHDK, CDR2 SYGVNS. Variable domain in full (rest from reference TRBV25-1 and TRBJ2-1): EADIYQTPRYLVIGTGKKITLECSQTMGHDKMYWYQQDPGMELHLIHYSYGVNSTEKGDLSSESTVSRIRTEHFPLTLESARPSHTSQYLCASKAGLYHEQFFGPGTRLTVL.

This chain uses TRBV10-3 with TRBJ2-1; 9 bases match TRBD2. Germline V gene lookup returns CDR1 ENHRY and CDR2 SYGVKD. This CDR3 contains 16 residues. The ends lost 7 bases at V and 0 bases at J; junction bases unmatched: 7. The CDR3, as DNA: TGTGCCATCACAGGCCTTAGCGGGAGCTCCTACAATGAGCAGTTCTTC. This translates into CAITGLSGSSYNEQFF.

The J gene is TRBJ2-1, the V gene TRBV4-1; the D is unclear. The CDR3 loop spans 19 amino acids. Trimming removed 1 base from V and 5 bases from J, with 24 bases in between. Germline V gene data show CDR1 as MGHRA and CDR2 as YSYEKL. This CDR3 is CASSQASSARQQLDNEQFF. DNA of the CDR3: TGCGCCAGCAGCCAAGCCTCATCGGCCCGGCAGCAACTTGACAATGAGCAGTTCTTC.

The V and J genes are TRBV5-6 and TRBJ1-5, with D possibly matching TRBD1 (5 bases). V was cut by 1 base and J by 9 bases, with 14 bases left in between. The CDR3 is 14 residues long. CDR1 and CDR2 (germline): SGHDT, YYEEEE. The CDR3 coding sequence is TGTGCCAGCAGCTTGATGGGGGGGAGGGGGCCCCAGCATTTT. Translation gives CASSLMGGRGPQHF.

The chain is built from TRBV19 and TRBJ1-2, with D possibly TRBD1 on 6 matching bases. The CDR3 covers 14 residues. CDR1 and CDR2 (germline): LNHDA, SQIVND (reference sequence). V was trimmed by 3 bases and J by 5 bases, leaving 13 bases between them. The CDR3 DNA reads TGTGCCAGTAGTATCCGGACAGAGGGGTATGGCTACACCTTC. Encoded protein: CASSIRTEGYGYTF.

The genes are TRBV7-9 and TRBJ2-7; D call uncertain. The CDR3 extends over 17 amino acids. The ends were cut back, 6 bases at V and 3 bases at J, with 24 bases in the middle. Germline V gene data show CDR1 as SEHNR and CDR2 as FQNEAQ (reference sequence). CDR3 residues: CASRLIKGSSGVYEQYF. Written as DNA, the CDR3 is TGTGCCAGCAGGCTTATAAAAGGCAGTTCAGGAGTCTACGAGCAGTACTTC.

The chain links TRBV13 to TRBJ2-6; D is possibly TRBD2 (7 bases). CDR3 length: 19 residues. V lost 0 bases to trimming and J lost 0 bases, with 15 bases between them. Germline lookup yields CDR1 PRHDT and CDR2 FYEKMQ (reference sequence). The CDR3 DNA sequence: TGTGCCAGCAGCTTAGGCCGGGGGGCAGAAAACTCTGGGGCCAACGTCCTGACTTTC. This translates into CASSLGRGAENSGANVLTF.